This TCR beta chain originates from a study of cytomegalovirus exposure and HLA in healthy donors. The germline V and J ends were trimmed by 1 base and 7 bases, with 13 bases remaining between them. This CDR3 is built from 14 residues. From germline, CDR1 is MDHEN and CDR2 SYDVKM. The study ran its PCR with 60 Vbeta and 13 Jbeta primers. Measured with immunoSEQ multiplex PCR; TCRdb has only the in-frame clones, and not every one. The data show 170,000 or so clones, about four fifths seen once. The rearrangement uses TRBV28 and TRBJ1-2; possibly TRBD1 for D (5 bases). The sequence derives from a man aged 25-40 years in good health and CMV-seropositive. The sequenced sample was PBMCs. The CDR3 is CASSLYTGPLGYTF. For the CDR3, the DNA is TGTGCCAGCAGTTTATATACAGGCCCCCTTGGCTACACCTTC.